A selection of T cell receptor beta chains follows, all from one sample in a study of T cell repertoires in cytomegalovirus infection. Each CDR3 protein is one row after TCRdb ran MiXCR on the reads. The sample records approximately 990,000 distinct CDR3 sequences, approximately 32% being singletons. These TCRs are of unknown antigen specificity. The sequencing used cultured CD8+ T cells from PBMCs, collected from culture after CMV antigen stimulation. Receptor source: a human donor in good health (CMV status not recorded). Some clones in this sample may be carry-over from other donors' samples. Both conserved end residues are part of each CDR3. D genes are given only for firm matches. Size is stated for part of the rows, as once, few or many counts, or as a class when the clone is expanded.

clone_size d_call j_call v_call cdr3_nt cdr3_aa
- - TRBJ2-2 TRBV7-6 TGTGCCAGCAGCTTAAGTGGGGGGGCCTTCGGGGAGCTGTTTTTT CASSLSGGAFGELFF
many - TRBJ2-1 TRBV6-5 TGTGCCAGCAGTTACTCGGCACAGGGTGGCTACAATGAGCAGTTCTTC CASSYSAQGGYNEQFF
- TRBD1 TRBJ1-2 TRBV20-1 TGCAGTGCTGGAGTTACAGGGGTGGGGAACTATGGCTACACCTTC CSAGVTGVGNYGYTF
- - TRBJ2-1 TRBV29-1 TGCAGCGTCCCCCTCAACAATGAGCAGTTCTTC CSVPLNNEQFF
- TRBD2 TRBJ2-3 TRBV7-2 TGTGCCACCGGACTAGCGGGGTTTGCTAGCACAGATACGCAGTATTTT CATGLAGFASTDTQYF
many - TRBJ2-3 TRBV7-8 TGTGCCAGCAGCTTAGCGGCCAGAGTAAGCACAGATACGCAGTATTTT CASSLAARVSTDTQYF
- - TRBJ2-2 TRBV6-5 TGTGCCAGCAGTTTGGACACAGCCACCGGGGAGCTGTTTTTT CASSLDTATGELFF
- - TRBJ1-1 TRBV27 TGTGCCAGCAGTTTATCCAGATCAGGCACTGAAGCTTTCTTT CASSLSRSGTEAFF
few - TRBJ2-1 TRBV7-9 TGTGCCAGCAGGTCGAGGAACAATGAGCAGTTCTTC CASRSRNNEQFF
few - TRBJ2-6 TRBV7-6 TGTGCCAGCAGATCTGGGCGGGACAGTCTCCAATCTGGGGCCAACGTCCTGACTTTC CASRSGRDSLQSGANVLTF
- - TRBJ2-7 TRBV7-9 TGTGCCACCGTGGGAGAGAACTCCTACGAGCAGTACTTC CATVGENSYEQYF
few - TRBJ2-3 TRBV10-2 TGCGCCAGCGAGGATGGGATAGAATTGTTCACAGATACGCAGTATTTT CASEDGIELFTDTQYF
- - TRBJ2-1 TRBV6-5 TGTGCCAGCAGCTTAGGTGGTTACTTCGTCTCCTACAATGAGCAGTTCTTC CASSLGGYFVSYNEQFF
few TRBD1 TRBJ1-1 TRBV27 TGTGCCAGCAGTGTCGGGACAGGGGGTAAATTGAGCACTGAAGCTTTCTTT CASSVGTGGKLSTEAFF
- - TRBJ2-1 TRBV6-2/TRBV6-3 TGTGCCACAACTTTGGACCGCCAAATATTCGATGAGCAGTTCTTC CATTLDRQIFDEQFF
- - TRBJ2-1 TRBV6-2/TRBV6-3 TGTGCCAGCAGTTACTCGAGAGGTTCCAGGGATGAGCAGTTCTTC CASSYSRGSRDEQFF
few TRBD1 TRBJ2-7 TRBV29-1 TGCAGCGTTGAAGATGGGGGACAGGGAGGCTCCTACGAGCAGTACTTC CSVEDGGQGGSYEQYF
few - TRBJ2-5 TRBV7-9 TGTGCCAGTATTCGTGACAGGTCGAACCAAGAGACCCAGTACTTC CASIRDRSNQETQYF
- TRBD2 TRBJ2-3 TRBV4-1 TGCGCCAGCGCCGGGACGGGGGGGCCCGGAGATACGCAGTATTTT CASAGTGGPGDTQYF
- - TRBJ1-1 TRBV20-1 TGCAGTGCTAGAGATAACCTCAGGGTCGTTGAGAACACTGAAGCTTTCTTT CSARDNLRVVENTEAFF
- - TRBJ2-3 TRBV29-1 TGCAGCGTTGAAGGAGCCGGGGTTGACACAGATACGCAGTATTTT CSVEGAGVDTDTQYF
few - TRBJ1-2 TRBV27 TGTGCCAGCGGAGGTAGAGGGGTAGCTAACTATGGCTACACCTTC CASGGRGVANYGYTF
- - TRBJ1-1 TRBV6-6 TGTGCCAGCACCTTACGGGGGTTTGGCACTGAAGCTTTCTTT CASTLRGFGTEAFF
many - TRBJ2-5 TRBV7-6 TGTGCCAGCAGCTTAGGCCGGGGGCAAGAGACCCAGTACTTC CASSLGRGQETQYF
few - TRBJ2-3 TRBV7-6 TGTGCCAGCAGCTTAGGGTGGGGGGAAACCGATACGCAGTATTTT CASSLGWGETDTQYF
- TRBD2 TRBJ2-2 TRBV11-1 TGTGCCAGCAGCTACCTAGCGGGGGGGAGAGCCGGGGAGCTGTTTTTT CASSYLAGGRAGELFF
- TRBD1 TRBJ1-4 TRBV7-9 TGTGCCAGCAGCTGGACAGGATTGGATGAAAAACTGTTTTTT CASSWTGLDEKLFF
- TRBD1 TRBJ2-1 TRBV20-1 TGCAGTGCGCCGACAGGGGCAACCTACAATGAGCAGTTCTTC CSAPTGATYNEQFF
- TRBD2 TRBJ2-5 TRBV2 TGTGCCAGCAGTGAAGGGCTAGCGGGGTTACAAGAGACCCAGTACTTC CASSEGLAGLQETQYF
many - TRBJ2-4 TRBV7-2 TGTGCCAGCAGCTTTTTCCTCGGGGAACCTAAAAACATTCAGTACTTC CASSFFLGEPKNIQYF
few - TRBJ1-5 TRBV12-5 TGTGCTAGTGGTTCGATAGGGTGGGGGCCGAGCAATCAGCCCCAGCATTTT CASGSIGWGPSNQPQHF
- TRBD1 TRBJ2-3 TRBV5-8 TGTGCCAGGGGGACAGGGGGCGCAGATACGCAGTATTTT CARGTGGADTQYF
many - TRBJ2-2 TRBV7-6 TGTGCCAGCAGCCCTTGGACAGAAATCACCGGGGAGCTGTTTTTT CASSPWTEITGELFF
- - TRBJ1-1 TRBV7-9 TGTGCCAGCAGCGTCCCCGGGTACAGTCGAGGCACTGAAGCTTTCTTT CASSVPGYSRGTEAFF
once - TRBJ1-5 TRBV6-6 TGTGCCAGCAGTTACTCGACTACCCAGCATTTT CASSYSTTQHF
- TRBD2 TRBJ2-3 TRBV7-4 TGTGCCAGCAGCTTAGCGCCACCGGGGGGATTCGAGAGCACAGATACGCAGTATTTT CASSLAPPGGFESTDTQYF
many - TRBJ1-4 TRBV7-8 TGTGCCAGCAGCTCGGCGGGGAGGGGCGGAAAGGAAAAACTGTTTTTT CASSSAGRGGKEKLFF
- - TRBJ2-1 TRBV29-1 TGCAGCGTCGAAGGGCTAGCGGAGCAGTTCTTC CSVEGLAEQFF
- - TRBJ2-7 TRBV6-4 TGTGCCAGCACTGAAGGCCCCTCCGAGCAGTACTTC CASTEGPSEQYF
- - TRBJ1-2 TRBV12-3/TRBV12-4 TGTGCCAGCAGTCCCACCCCACAGTACTATGGCTACACCTTC CASSPTPQYYGYTF
few - TRBJ1-2 TRBV28 TGTGCCAGCCAAATCCGCCAGGGACGGTATGGCTACACCTTC CASQIRQGRYGYTF
few TRBD1 TRBJ2-2 TRBV14 TGTGCCAGCAGCCAACTCTCGACAGGGGCAGGCGGGGAGCTGTTTTTT CASSQLSTGAGGELFF
- TRBD2 TRBJ2-3 TRBV5-1 TGCGCCAGCAGCTTGGGATTGGCGGGGGTGCCCACCGATACGCAGTATTTT CASSLGLAGVPTDTQYF
- - TRBJ1-4 TRBV7-2 TGTGCCAGCAGCTTAGAAGGGGACATCGATGAAAAACTGTTTTTT CASSLEGDIDEKLFF
- TRBD2 TRBJ2-3 TRBV27 TGTGCCAGCAGCTGGCGGGGGGGCCTTGGAGATACGCAGTATTTT CASSWRGGLGDTQYF
few TRBD1 TRBJ1-5 TRBV6-2/TRBV6-3 TGTGCCAGCAGTTTTCCATACAGGGGGCCCCAGCATTTT CASSFPYRGPQHF
- TRBD1 TRBJ2-1 TRBV7-6 TGTGCTAGCAGCAGGACGGACAGGGGGGAGTCCAATGAGCAGTTGTTC CASSRTDRGESNEQLF
- - TRBJ1-2 TRBV28 TGTGCCAGCAGTTTACGGGGGGCGGGGACCTTC CASSLRGAGTF
- TRBD2 TRBJ2-3 TRBV7-9 TGTGCCAGCAGGGCCACTTCTGGGACTAGCGGGGCTCATACGCAGTATTTT CASRATSGTSGAHTQYF
few - TRBJ1-2 TRBV6-1 TGTGCCAGTACACAAGGGGGGTTCGGCTACACCTTC CASTQGGFGYTF
- TRBD1 TRBJ1-3 TRBV7-3 TGTGCCAGCAGCAACGATCAGGGGGCTGGAAACACCATATATTTT CASSNDQGAGNTIYF
many - TRBJ2-2 TRBV7-2 TGTGCCAGCAGCTTTACGAGGAAGGACGCCGGGGAGCTGTTTTTT CASSFTRKDAGELFF